The TCR beta chain described here comes from a study of neoadjuvant anti-PD-1 for oral cavity cancer (dated by TCRdb to about 2021). For the wider study: Patients mostly received three to four biweekly doses of nivolumab at 3 mg/kg before curative-intent surgical resection. Patients with complete response, partial response or stable disease by RECIST 1.1 were defined as responders, whereas patients with progression were defined as non-responders. For patients who did not progress, a fourth nivolumab dose was given around day 43, followed by definitive surgical resection on days 50-56. The parent correlative cohort had 12 to 13 patients and a response rate of 33%. The full study reports these points: Only three patients per response group were included in the TCR analyses, and larger cohorts for validation were called for by the authors. Within PBMCs, T cell clonality (Gini index) was significantly higher in non-responders than responders after neoadjuvant nivolumab. Higher pretreatment blood Treg/Th17 ratios correlated with both higher pretreatment blood TCRbeta clonality and lower post-treatment tumor TCRbeta clonality.

V and J lose 0 bases and 5 bases, and a span of 4 bases separates them. Looking up the germline V gene (reference sequence) yields CDR1 GTSNPN and CDR2 SVGIG. The cysteine opens and the phenylalanine closes a CDR3 of 11 amino acids. CDR3 DNA is the only sequence kept; it has 33 bases, read in frame from the first base. Worth noting for this clone: Which antigen it targets is not known. The sample holds no much larger clone one base away, and base qualities are not on file.

PBMC libraries used mostly approximately 450 ng of input genomic DNA for deep sequencing, with six replicates per sample. TCRbeta libraries were prepared with the immunoSEQ hsTCRbeta kit according to the manufacturer's instructions. The finished libraries were brought together in one pool at approximately 3 nM, which was then read using an Illumina NovaSeq 6000 S4 flow cell. Per the original workflow: The immunoSEQ Analyzer handled quality control and preprocessing of the raw data. The analysis was limited to productive rearrangements, and each clonotype was defined by a unique CDR3 amino acid sequence. Using the R package tcR, the researchers computed the Gini-Simpson index as their estimate of repertoire clonality. Student's t test was used to compare Gini indices, and Pearson correlation was used to assess associations with tumor size change. Entries here come from immuneACCESS through TCRdb and include only in-frame sequences with V and J called. Some clones fail to appear in such tables; in the studies checked, an unresolved V gene covers under half of the shortfall, and the cause of the remainder is unknown. V, J and clone size derive from that table, while D and trimming were established from the DNA sequence. Within this sample are 6,500 to 10,000 clones, with roughly three quarters of them counted one time only. 2.5% to 3% of the sample goes to the ten largest clones.

The sample's time point, from its label and the paper: after neoadjuvant nivolumab, at surgical resection. Patients had been newly diagnosed with stage II-IVA oral cavity squamous cell carcinoma, and no prior systemic or radiation treatment had been given to the patients. The cohort consisted of patients with HPV-negative, locally advanced oral cavity squamous cell carcinoma. No culture maintenance or expansion was done, as the peripheral blood mononuclear cells went straight to analysis. The samples were drawn from a longitudinal correlative study tied to a single-arm phase II trial testing neoadjuvant nivolumab in oral cavity squamous cell carcinoma. Subject-matched pre- and post-treatment PBMCs and tumors from three responders and three non-responders were subjected to genomic DNA-based TCRbeta sequencing. Peripheral blood mononuclear cells were collected before nivolumab treatment and again after treatment, at the time of surgery. Genomic DNA was isolated from PBMCs using the Maxwell RSC DNA from Cells kit.

This receptor was taken from a person between 40 and 85 years old with oral cavity squamous cell carcinoma. The specimen comprised PBMCs, sampled after nivolumab (anti-PD-1) treatment. The sequence joins TRBV30 to TRBJ2-5; the D segment cannot be called with confidence. In nucleotides, the sequence is TGTGCCTGGAGTGTGAGCGAGACCCAGTACTTC. Its protein is CAWSVSETQYF.